These T cell receptor beta chains were read from a single sample in a study of T and B cells in COVID-19 patients. One entry per CDR3 protein results from TCRdb running MiXCR on the multiplex PCR reads. The repertoire holds approximately 7,200 distinct CDR3 sequences, with about a third as singletons. The sequenced sample consisted of blood. The receptors were sampled from a human donor who had recovered from COVID-19. The CDR3 runs from the conserved cysteine through the conserved F or W. Fields, in order: CDR3 DNA, CDR3 protein, J gene, D gene, clone size, V gene. The D gene is left open where the match is weak. Clone size is shown for a subset of rows, as once, few, many or a class of expanded clone.

cdr3_nt: TGTGCCAGCAGTTACGGGACAGGGGGCACCGGGGAGCTGTTTTTT; cdr3_aa: CASSYGTGGTGELFF; j_call: TRBJ2-2; d_call: TRBD1; clone_size: .; v_call: TRBV27
cdr3_nt: TGTGCCATCAGTGAGTCGAGACAGGGGGCGGGCACTGAAGCTTTCTTT; cdr3_aa: CAISESRQGAGTEAFF; j_call: TRBJ1-1; d_call: TRBD1; clone_size: .; v_call: TRBV10-3
cdr3_nt: TGTGCCAGCAGCTGGGGGCGGAACACTGAAGCTTTCTTT; cdr3_aa: CASSWGRNTEAFF; j_call: TRBJ1-1; d_call: .; clone_size: .; v_call: TRBV5-5
cdr3_nt: TGTGCCAGCAGGGTACCGGGACTAGCGGGAGGTGGCAAAAACATTCAGTACTTC; cdr3_aa: CASRVPGLAGGGKNIQYF; j_call: TRBJ2-4; d_call: TRBD2; clone_size: few; v_call: TRBV6-1
cdr3_nt: TGTGCCAGCAGTTACTCGTCACAGACCGGGGAGCTGTTTTTT; cdr3_aa: CASSYSSQTGELFF; j_call: TRBJ2-2; d_call: .; clone_size: medium-sized; v_call: TRBV6-2/TRBV6-3
cdr3_nt: TGTGCCAGCAGTTCGCGGGGGGGCGTTACCGGGGAGCTGTTTTTT; cdr3_aa: CASSSRGGVTGELFF; j_call: TRBJ2-2; d_call: TRBD2; clone_size: few; v_call: TRBV12-3/TRBV12-4
cdr3_nt: TGTGCCAGCAGTTTAAGGGGGGGCACAGATACGCAGTATTTT; cdr3_aa: CASSLRGGTDTQYF; j_call: TRBJ2-3; d_call: .; clone_size: .; v_call: TRBV28
cdr3_nt: TGTGCCAGCAGTTTAGGGCATACGCAGTATTTT; cdr3_aa: CASSLGHTQYF; j_call: TRBJ2-3; d_call: .; clone_size: medium-sized; v_call: TRBV6-5
cdr3_nt: TGTGCCATCAGTGAGTATGGCGCGAGCTCACCCCTCCACTTT; cdr3_aa: CAISEYGASSPLHF; j_call: TRBJ1-6; d_call: .; clone_size: .; v_call: TRBV10-3
cdr3_nt: TGTGCCAGCATTTTTACCGTAATCACCGGGGAGCTGTTTTTT; cdr3_aa: CASIFTVITGELFF; j_call: TRBJ2-2; d_call: .; clone_size: .; v_call: TRBV7-2
cdr3_nt: TGTGCCAGCAGCCCGGGGCTTTCTAGCACAGATACGCAGTATTTT; cdr3_aa: CASSPGLSSTDTQYF; j_call: TRBJ2-3; d_call: .; clone_size: once; v_call: TRBV7-2
cdr3_nt: TGTGCCAGCAGTGAAGCGAGCCGCGGATGGGGGGACGCTGAAGCTTTCTTT; cdr3_aa: CASSEASRGWGDAEAFF; j_call: TRBJ1-1; d_call: .; clone_size: once; v_call: TRBV6-1
cdr3_nt: TGTGCCAGCAGTTTAAAACGGCACAGGGGAGGGACCATGAACACTGAAGCTTTCTTT; cdr3_aa: CASSLKRHRGGTMNTEAFF; j_call: TRBJ1-1; d_call: TRBD1; clone_size: few; v_call: TRBV27
cdr3_nt: TGTGCCAGCAGTTTGACAGGGGGAAACACCGGGGAGCTGTTTTTT; cdr3_aa: CASSLTGGNTGELFF; j_call: TRBJ2-2; d_call: TRBD1; clone_size: .; v_call: TRBV6-6
cdr3_nt: TGCGCCAGCGGCCGGGACGGCTATGGCTACACCTTC; cdr3_aa: CASGRDGYGYTF; j_call: TRBJ1-2; d_call: .; clone_size: medium-sized; v_call: TRBV5-1
cdr3_nt: TGTGCCAGCAGTCGCCGGGGCCGAGAAGCTAGCACAGATACGCAGTATTTT; cdr3_aa: CASSRRGREASTDTQYF; j_call: TRBJ2-3; d_call: .; clone_size: .; v_call: TRBV6-5
cdr3_nt: TGTGCCAGCAGTGAAGCACTAGCGGATTTAGATACGCAGTATTTT; cdr3_aa: CASSEALADLDTQYF; j_call: TRBJ2-3; d_call: TRBD2; clone_size: .; v_call: TRBV2
cdr3_nt: TGTGCCAGCAGTCGAGCTAGGACTGAAGCTTTCTTT; cdr3_aa: CASSRARTEAFF; j_call: TRBJ1-1; d_call: .; clone_size: .; v_call: TRBV12-3/TRBV12-4
cdr3_nt: TGCAGTGCTAGCTTGGGTCATCTAGCCAAAAACATTCAGTACTTC; cdr3_aa: CSASLGHLAKNIQYF; j_call: TRBJ2-4; d_call: .; clone_size: .; v_call: TRBV20-1
cdr3_nt: TGTGCCAGCAGTCTTCAGGGAGCTAGCACAGATACGCAGTATTTT; cdr3_aa: CASSLQGASTDTQYF; j_call: TRBJ2-3; d_call: .; clone_size: .; v_call: TRBV12-3/TRBV12-4
cdr3_nt: TGTGCCAGCTCCCGGTCGAGGACTAGCGGGGCAGATACGCAGTATTTT; cdr3_aa: CASSRSRTSGADTQYF; j_call: TRBJ2-3; d_call: TRBD2; clone_size: .; v_call: TRBV18
cdr3_nt: TGTGCCAGCAGTTTAGCGCAGGTGGTCCCCGGGGAGCTGTTTTTT; cdr3_aa: CASSLAQVVPGELFF; j_call: TRBJ2-2; d_call: .; clone_size: .; v_call: TRBV12-3/TRBV12-4
cdr3_nt: TGTGCCAGCAGCCTGAGGACCCGGAGTTATGAGCAGTTCTTC; cdr3_aa: CASSLRTRSYEQFF; j_call: TRBJ2-1; d_call: .; clone_size: once; v_call: TRBV7-2
cdr3_nt: TGCGCCAGCAGCTTTAATCCAGGGGTGGGTCAGCCCCAGCATTTT; cdr3_aa: CASSFNPGVGQPQHF; j_call: TRBJ1-5; d_call: .; clone_size: few; v_call: TRBV5-1
cdr3_nt: TGTGCCAGCAGTTTTCAAGCGGTCGATGAGCAGTTCTTC; cdr3_aa: CASSFQAVDEQFF; j_call: TRBJ2-1; d_call: .; clone_size: .; v_call: TRBV12-3/TRBV12-4
cdr3_nt: TGTGCCAGCAGTCCATTTGGAAACACCATATATTTT; cdr3_aa: CASSPFGNTIYF; j_call: TRBJ1-3; d_call: .; clone_size: few; v_call: TRBV27
cdr3_nt: TGTGCCAGCAGATTGAAGCCTTTTGGGGCTGGGAACACTGAAGCTTTCTTT; cdr3_aa: CASRLKPFGAGNTEAFF; j_call: TRBJ1-1; d_call: .; clone_size: .; v_call: TRBV6-5
cdr3_nt: TGTGCCAGCAGTTTCCCACAGGGGAGGGGCTACACCTTC; cdr3_aa: CASSFPQGRGYTF; j_call: TRBJ1-2; d_call: TRBD1; clone_size: .; v_call: TRBV27
cdr3_nt: TGTGCCAGCAGTTACGGGAAGAACACTGAAGCTTTCTTT; cdr3_aa: CASSYGKNTEAFF; j_call: TRBJ1-1; d_call: .; clone_size: .; v_call: TRBV6-5
cdr3_nt: TGCGCCAGCAGCTTCTCGGGACGGGAGTCTGGGGCCAACGTCCTGACTTTC; cdr3_aa: CASSFSGRESGANVLTF; j_call: TRBJ2-6; d_call: .; clone_size: .; v_call: TRBV5-1
cdr3_nt: TGTGCCAGCAGAAAACTCGGGACTAGAGACTACGAGCAGTACTTC; cdr3_aa: CASRKLGTRDYEQYF; j_call: TRBJ2-7; d_call: TRBD2; clone_size: .; v_call: TRBV12-3/TRBV12-4
cdr3_nt: TGTGCCAGCAGAGAAGGAGGGGGCAGGGGGCGCGCAGAAGAGCAGTTCTTC; cdr3_aa: CASREGGGRGRAEEQFF; j_call: TRBJ2-1; d_call: TRBD1; clone_size: .; v_call: TRBV28
cdr3_nt: TGTGCCAGCAGAGTGGCTTCGGGGGCCAACGTCCTGACTTTC; cdr3_aa: CASRVASGANVLTF; j_call: TRBJ2-6; d_call: .; clone_size: .; v_call: TRBV6-5
cdr3_nt: TGTGCCAGTAGTATACCAGGGGCCCCGGGAAAGGCTTTCTTT; cdr3_aa: CASSIPGAPGKAFF; j_call: TRBJ1-1; d_call: .; clone_size: .; v_call: TRBV19
cdr3_nt: TGTGCCAGCAGGAGACAGGGGGACGCGGCCGGGGAGCTGTTTTTT; cdr3_aa: CASRRQGDAAGELFF; j_call: TRBJ2-2; d_call: TRBD1; clone_size: .; v_call: TRBV12-3/TRBV12-4
cdr3_nt: TGTGCCAGCAGCAAGGGGTCTACATATGGAGGGGGGGCCGGTGAGCAGTTCTTC; cdr3_aa: CASSKGSTYGGGAGEQFF; j_call: TRBJ2-1; d_call: .; clone_size: .; v_call: TRBV7-2